Below, 21 T cell receptor beta chains from the same sample are listed, as sequenced in a study of T cell repertoires in cytomegalovirus infection. MiXCR, run by TCRdb on the reads, gives a single entry per CDR3 protein. The sample consists of some 350,000 distinct CDR3 sequences, almost 30% of them appearing once. What these receptors recognize is not known. Source: cultured PBMCs, taken from culture after CMV antigen stimulation. The receptors shown here come from a human donor in good health (CMV status not recorded). Some clones in this sample may be carry-over from other donors' samples.

V gene TRBV10-1 combines with J gene TRBJ2-3; 8 bases map to TRBD2. Unmatched junction bases numbered 8, after V lost 6 bases and J lost 3 bases. The CDR3 is made up of 15 amino acids. Germline V gene data show CDR1 as WNHNN and CDR2 as SYGVQD (reference sequence). In nucleotides, the CDR3 is TGCGCCAGCAGCGGGAGGGCGGGGTGGACAGATACGCAGTATTTT. The encoded protein is CASSGRAGWTDTQYF.

The V call is TRBV15, the J call TRBJ1-2, with D perhaps matching TRBD1 (5 bases). This CDR3 region has 16 residues. The germline V gene encodes CDR1 LNHNV and CDR2 YYDKDF (reference sequence). Trimming shortened V by 8 bases and J by 7 bases, and 26 bases separated the two germline ends. The CDR3 sequence is CATSAGLLGDFGGYTF. CDR3 nucleotides: TGTGCCACCTCAGCAGGGCTACTGGGGGATTTTGGTGGCTACACCTTC. Variable domain in full (rest from reference TRBV15 and TRBJ1-2): DAMVIQNPRYQVTQFGKPVTLSCSQTLNHNVMYWYQQKSSQAPKLLFHYYDKDFNNEADTPDNFQSRRPNTSFCFLDIRSPGLGDTAMYLCATSAGLLGDFGGYTFGSGTRLTVV.

This clonotype occurred a few times. The chain carries TRBV28 and TRBJ2-4; 7 bases fit TRBD1. The CDR3 length is 16 residues. CDR1 is MDHEN, CDR2 SYDVKM, per germline. The V segment lost 7 bases and the J segment 0 bases; nucleotides outside the gene matches: 9. The CDR3 sequence is CASTTQGIIAKNIQYF. CDR3 DNA sequence: TGTGCCAGCACCACACAGGGGATTATAGCCAAAAACATTCAGTACTTC.

This clonotype was seen ten or more times. This chain joins TRBV7-2 and TRBJ2-3; TRBD1 might be the D (5 bases). Germline assignment: CDR1 SGHTA and CDR2 FQGNSA. The CDR3 runs 15 residues. V was shortened by 4 bases and J by 3 bases, with 14 bases between the two germline ends. The CDR3 DNA reads as TGTGCCAGCAGCTCTGCAGGGATTAGTACAGATACGCAGTATTTT. Amino acid sequence: CASSSAGISTDTQYF.

This clonotype was observed a handful of times. The chain uses TRBV6-6 and TRBJ1-5, with D unresolved. V was shortened by 1 base and J by 3 bases, with 7 bases between the two germline ends. CDR3 length: 14 amino acids. Per germline, CDR1 MNHNY and CDR2 SVGAGI (reference sequence). DNA of the CDR3: TGTGCCAGCAGTTACTATACTAACAATCAGCCCCAGCATTTT. Residues: CASSYYTNNQPQHF.

The chain recombines TRBV20-1 with TRBJ2-3; D ambiguous. This CDR3 is built from 11 residues. Germline CDR1 reads DFQATT; CDR2 reads SNEGSKA (reference sequence). Trimming stripped 3 bases from V and 6 bases from J, with 7 bases between. The DNA of the CDR3 is TGCAGTGCTAGTATCGGGGATACGCAGTATTTT. Protein: CSASIGDTQYF.

The genes are TRBV18 and TRBJ2-7; 10 bases match TRBD2. After removal of 3 bases from V and 4 bases from J, the junction contained 9 bases not matched to a gene. The CDR3 covers 16 residues. Germline CDR1 reads KGHSH; CDR2 reads LQKENI. The CDR3 loop is CASSPWASGSGYEQYF. In DNA form, the CDR3 reads TGTGCCAGCTCACCCTGGGCTAGCGGGAGCGGTTACGAGCAGTACTTC.

This clonotype was observed a handful of times. The chain links TRBV6-6 to TRBJ2-1, with TRBD1 matching 7 bases. CDR3 size: 16 residues. Germline V gene sequence: CDR1 MNHNY, CDR2 SVGAGI (reference sequence). The V gene end was trimmed by 3 bases and the J gene end by 10 bases; junction bases not matched to a gene: 15. CDR3 in amino acids: CASSYSRGQTEGEQFF. CDR3 nucleotides: TGTGCCAGCAGTTATTCCAGGGGACAGACTGAGGGGGAGCAGTTCTTC.

This sequence joins TRBV12-3 or TRBV12-4 and TRBJ2-5; D possibly corresponds to TRBD2 (5 bases). This CDR3 spans 15 amino acids. The V and J ends lost 5 bases and 5 bases respectively, with 18 bases between them. CDR3 in DNA: TGTGCCAGCAGTCTCAATAAGGGCCCGGGGGAGACCCAGTACTTC. Residues: CASSLNKGPGETQYF.

This clonotype was seen a single time. The rearrangement uses TRBV12-5 and TRBJ1-1; the D gene is possibly TRBD1 (5 bases). Trimming cost V 3 bases and J 2 bases, with 10 bases left between them. Germline CDR1 LGHNT, CDR2 FRNRAP. The CDR3 covers 14 residues. CDR3 nucleotides: TGTGCTAGTGGTTTACAGGCAATTAACACTGAAGCTTTCTTT. Protein product: CASGLQAINTEAFF.

The count of this clonotype is one. This chain connects TRBV4-1 to TRBJ2-1; 8 nucleotides align to TRBD2. CDR3 size: 17 residues. V lost 8 bases and J lost 2; bases outside the gene matches: 14. Germline loops: CDR1 MGHRA, CDR2 YSYEKL. The CDR3 spells CASRPGGGKGPYNEQFF. The DNA of the CDR3 is TGCGCCAGCCGCCCCGGGGGGGGGAAGGGGCCCTACAATGAGCAGTTCTTC.

This clonotype turned up a few times. The gene calls are TRBV7-6 and TRBJ1-6; D gene uncertain. Deletions cut 1 base from V and 6 bases from J, with 7 bases between. In germline, CDR1 is SGHVS, CDR2 FNYEAQ. CDR3 length: 14 residues. The CDR3 sequence is CASSLGGPNSPLHF. CDR3 sequence (DNA): TGTGCCAGCAGCTTAGGAGGGCCTAATTCACCCCTCCACTTT.

The chain couples TRBV7-2 to TRBJ1-5; the D is unclear. Germline V gene sequence: CDR1 SGHTA, CDR2 FQGNSA. V gave up 3 bases and J gave up 3 bases, with 3 bases separating them. The CDR3 runs 12 residues. CDR3 DNA sequence: TGTGCCAGCAGCTTCGACAATCAGCCCCAGCATTTT. Translation: CASSFDNQPQHF.

The J gene is TRBJ2-5, the V gene TRBV19; the D gene is possibly TRBD1 (7 bases). V was trimmed by 5 bases and J by 2 bases, leaving 9 bases between them. CDR3 length equals 13 residues. Germline assignment: CDR1 LNHDA and CDR2 SQIVND (reference sequence). The CDR3 sequence is CASSAGQQETQYF. DNA of the CDR3: TGTGCCAGTAGTGCGGGACAGCAAGAGACCCAGTACTTC.

The rearrangement uses TRBV29-1 and TRBJ1-2; D perhaps matches TRBD1 (5 bases). V was clipped by 0 bases and J by 6 bases, with 11 bases between them. CDR1 is SQVTM and CDR2 is ANQGSEA in the germline V gene. This CDR3 has 13 residues. The CDR3: CSVEDPTGDGYTF. CDR3 bases: TGCAGCGTTGAAGACCCTACAGGAGATGGCTACACCTTC. The full variable domain, in which reference TRBV29-1 and TRBJ1-2 provide the parts outside the CDR3, is SAVISQKPSRDICQRGTSLTIQCQVDSQVTMMFWYRQQPGQSLTLIATANQGSEATYESGFVIDKFPISRPNLTFSTLTVSNMSPEDSSIYLCSVEDPTGDGYTFGSGTRLTVV.

This clonotype has a handful of counts. The chain links TRBV20-1 to TRBJ1-5, with D maybe TRBD1 (6 bases). The V end lost 6 bases, the J end lost 1 base, and 7 bases lay between the germline ends. The CDR3 spans 12 residues. In germline, CDR1 is DFQATT, CDR2 SNEGSKA (reference sequence). The CDR3 DNA sequence: TGCAGTGCAGGGGGGAGCAATCAGCCCCAGCATTTT. Translating gives CSAGGSNQPQHF.

The V and J genes are TRBV4-1 and TRBJ1-2, with D possibly matching TRBD1 (6 bases). Looked up from germline, CDR1 is MGHRA and CDR2 is YSYEKL. The CDR3 extends over 15 amino acids. The germline V and J ends were trimmed by 2 bases and 2 bases, with 12 bases remaining between them. The CDR3 bases are TGCGCCAGCAGCCAACCCTCGACAGGCAACTATGGCTACACCTTC. It is translated as CASSQPSTGNYGYTF.

This chain uses TRBV7-2 with TRBJ1-4; D not certain. Germline V gene sequence: CDR1 SGHTA, CDR2 FQGNSA. With 2 bases removed from V and 8 bases from J, the gap between germline ends came to 21 bases. The CDR3 loop spans 17 amino acids. The CDR3 here is CASSLFSVGVSLEKLFF. Here the CDR3 DNA reads TGTGCCAGCAGCTTATTTAGCGTGGGTGTCTCACTAGAAAAACTGTTTTTT.

The chain has TRBV20-1 and TRBJ2-1; a weak D match, TRBD2 (7 bases). The V and J ends lost 3 bases and 10 bases respectively, with 13 bases between them. The CDR3 totals 12 residues. The germline gives CDR1 DFQATT, CDR2 SNEGSKA (reference sequence). CDR3 nucleotides: TGCAGTGCTAGTTCCAGGGGAGGGGAGCAGTTCTTC. This encodes CSASSRGGEQFF.

J is TRBJ1-4 and V is TRBV12-3 or TRBV12-4; 7 bases are a match to TRBD1. The CDR3 spans 14 residues. The V and J ends lost 3 bases and 8 bases, in that order; junction bases with no gene match: 6. CDR3 DNA sequence: TGTGCCAGCAGTTTGATGAGGGGGCGGGAAAAACTGTTTTTT. Translating gives CASSLMRGREKLFF.

This clonotype was found a few times. V and J are TRBV6-1 and TRBJ2-5; D is uncertain. The ends were cut back, 4 bases at V and 2 bases at J, with 11 bases in the middle. The length of the CDR3 is 14 residues. In germline, CDR1 is MNHNS, CDR2 SASEGT. The CDR3 sequence: CASSVLHQQETQYF. The CDR3 DNA sequence: TGTGCCAGCAGTGTACTCCACCAGCAAGAGACCCAGTACTTC.